This T cell receptor (beta chain) was recovered during a study of blood T cell repertoires in COVID-19. In the study overall: The United States, Italy and Spain provided the acute and convalescent COVID-19 samples. From T cells, B-cell-depleted T cells, or PBMCs came the material, which was cDNA or gDNA.

The junction had 9 bases not matched to a gene; V was cut back by 6 bases and J by 9 bases. The CDR3 runs 15 residues. Germline V gives CDR1 LNHDA, CDR2 SQIVND (reference sequence). The authors' processing: Reference gene primers were amplified, and this amplification served to estimate nucleated cell counts. Assay used: immunoSEQ multiplex PCR; TCRdb lists only in-frame clones, some missing. From that table come the V and J calls and clone size; the DNA was used to work out D and trimming. Of 150,000 or so clones listed, 84% are singletons. The V gene is TRBV19, the J gene TRBJ2-1; 12 nucleotides line up with TRBD1. The sequencing sample was made of peripheral blood. The sequence came from a woman in her fifties or sixties with acute or convalescent COVID-19. The DNA of the CDR3 is TGTGCCAGTAGCCGGGACAGGGGGCCTCGAAGTGAGCAGTTCTTC. Its translation: CASSRDRGPRSEQFF.